This passage covers 27 T cell receptor beta chains from one sample sequenced in a study of Ad26.COV2.S vaccination and SARS-CoV-2 variants. As for treatment: around 19 received Ad26.COV2.S at low or high dose, single or two shots; five or six received placebo; per-sample allocation not given. The samples were gathered on day 63 after the first injection of vaccine or placebo. Some clones are missing from TCRdb's copy, which holds only in-frame ones; the method was immunoSEQ multiplex PCR. The repertoire holds roughly 400,000 clones, with 90% as singletons. This specimen was peripheral blood, taken in a trial of Ad26.COV2.S vaccine versus placebo. Receptors were obtained from a person between 18 and 60 years old who received the Ad26.COV2.S COVID-19 vaccine or a placebo.

This rearrangement joins TRBV4-3 to TRBJ1-3, with D possibly TRBD1 on 6 matching bases. V shed 4 bases and J shed 1 base, with 11 bases lying between them. CDR1 is LGHNA and CDR2 is YSLEER in the germline V gene. This CDR3 spans 15 amino acids. The CDR3 coding sequence is TGCGCCAGCAGCCGGGGGGACACTTCTGGAAACACCATATATTTT. Its protein product is CASSRGDTSGNTIYF.

The chain carries TRBV5-1 and TRBJ2-7, with 8 nucleotides matching TRBD2. CDR1 and CDR2 (germline): SGHRS, YFSETQ. The CDR3 spans 14 residues. V shed 5 bases, J shed 6 bases, and the junction held 10 bases outside the gene matches. DNA for the CDR3: TGCGCCAGCAGTTATAGCGGGACCCCAGTCGAGCAGTACTTC. Its translation is CASSYSGTPVEQYF.

The gene calls are TRBV27 and TRBJ2-1; TRBD1 might be the D (6 bases). This CDR3 is 13 amino acids long. Germline assignment: CDR1 MNHEY and CDR2 SMNVEV (reference sequence). Trimming took 8 bases from V and 2 from J, leaving 10 bases between them. This CDR3 reads CASGPGAYNEQFF. CDR3 bases: TGTGCCAGCGGGCCAGGGGCCTACAATGAGCAGTTCTTC.

The genes are TRBV2 and TRBJ1-2, with D unclear. V shed 4 bases and J shed 8 bases, with 8 bases lying between them. The CDR3 runs 11 residues. Germline V gene data show CDR1 as SNHLY and CDR2 as FYNNEI. Here the CDR3 DNA reads TGTGCCAGCAGTGCAGGTGGCGGCTACACCTTC. Translation gives CASSAGGGYTF.

The chain links TRBV6-5 to TRBJ1-3; D is uncertain. Germline loops: CDR1 MNHEY, CDR2 SVGAGI. This CDR3 is built from 12 residues. Trimming left V 2 bases short and J 9 bases short, with 8 bases between. The CDR3 nucleotides are TGTGCCAGCAGTTACGGGTGTCCCACCATATATTTT. Translation: CASSYGCPTIYF.

This clone was seen once. The rearrangement uses TRBV7-9 and TRBJ2-7; perhaps D is TRBD1 or TRBD2 (5 bases each). Deletions cut 8 bases from V and 7 bases from J, with 18 bases between. From germline, CDR1 is SEHNR and CDR2 FQNEAQ (reference sequence). This CDR3 spans 13 amino acids. The CDR3 loop is CASETATRREQYF. For the CDR3, the DNA is TGTGCCAGCGAGACAGCCACAAGGAGGGAGCAGTACTTC. Drawing the rest from reference TRBV7-9 and TRBJ2-7, the complete variable domain is DTGVSQNPRHKITKRGQNVTFRCDPISEHNRLYWYRQTLGQGPEFLTYFQNEAQLEKSRLLSDRFSAERPKGSFSTLEIQRTEQGDSAMYLCASETATRREQYFGPGTRLTVT.

The rearrangement uses TRBV7-2 and TRBJ2-5; no definite D call. CDR1 is SGHTA, CDR2 FQGNSA, per germline. With 4 bases removed from V and 0 bases from J, the gap between germline ends came to 9 bases. The CDR3 has 14 amino acids. CDR3 nucleotides: TGTGCCAGCAGCTACGCGGATTACCAAGAGACCCAGTACTTC. Protein: CASSYADYQETQYF. Full variable domain (missing parts from reference TRBV7-2 and TRBJ2-5): GAGVSQSPSNKVTEKGKDVELRCDPISGHTALYWYRQSLGQGLEFLIYFQGNSAPDKSGLPSDRFSAERTGGSVSTLTIQRTQQEDSAVYLCASSYADYQETQYFGPGTRLLVL.

This clone was observed once. This chain joins TRBV11-2 and TRBJ2-7, with 8 nucleotides matching TRBD1. CDR1 is SGHAT, CDR2 FQNNGV, per germline. The CDR3 loop spans 16 amino acids. The V gene end was trimmed by 0 bases and the J gene end by 2 bases; junction bases not matched to a gene: 6. This CDR3 is CASSLDGQGGPYEQYF. CDR3 bases: TGTGCCAGCAGCTTAGACGGACAGGGCGGACCCTACGAGCAGTACTTC.

This chain joins TRBV15 and TRBJ1-2; TRBD1 matches at 7 bases. Germline assignment: CDR1 LNHNV and CDR2 YYDKDF (reference sequence). V was clipped by 3 bases and J by 4 bases; unmatched bases: 5. The CDR3 spans 14 residues. The CDR3 loop is CATSRGDSGYGYTF. CDR3 DNA: TGTGCCACCAGCAGGGGGGACAGCGGCTATGGCTACACCTTC.

The J gene is TRBJ1-5, the V gene TRBV7-2; tentative D call: TRBD1 (6 bases). Trimming pared 1 base from V and 6 bases from J, leaving 10 bases between. In germline, CDR1 is SGHTA, CDR2 FQGNSA. The length of the CDR3 is 14 residues. The CDR3 DNA is TGTGCCAGCAGCTTAGGGGGGCGCGGTCAGCCCCAGCATTTT. As protein: CASSLGGRGQPQHF.

The CDR3 DNA is TGCGCCAGCAGCGACACTCAGGGAGGAAACACCATATATTTT. Translating gives CASSDTQGGNTIYF. V gene TRBV5-1 combines with J gene TRBJ1-3; a weak D match, TRBD1 (5 bases). This CDR3 is built from 14 residues. Germline CDR1 and CDR2: SGHRS and YFSETQ. Trimming removed 4 bases from V and 4 bases from J, with 12 bases in between.

The genes are TRBV4-3 and TRBJ1-1; perhaps TRBD1 as D (5 bases). Trimming removed 4 bases from V and 1 base from J, with 10 bases in between. Germline V CDR1 and CDR2: LGHNA, YSLEER. This CDR3 spans 14 amino acids. For the CDR3, the DNA is TGCGCCAGCAGCCCCGGACAAGGGAACACTGAAGCTTTCTTT. As protein: CASSPGQGNTEAFF.

This chain links TRBV27 with TRBJ2-1, with 10 bases aligning to TRBD1. The CDR3 sequence is 13 residues long. The V gene's germline CDR1 is MNHEY and CDR2 SMNVEV (reference sequence). The ends lost 4 bases at V and 7 bases at J; junction bases unmatched: 1. CDR3 DNA: TGTGCCAGCAGTTCGGACAGGGGGAATGAGCAGTTCTTC. Encoded protein: CASSSDRGNEQFF.

This clone is a singleton in its sample. The V and J genes are TRBV24-1 and TRBJ2-4; a weak D match, TRBD1 (6 bases). The CDR3 extends over 16 amino acids. Looked up from germline, CDR1 is KGHDR and CDR2 is SFDVKD. V gave up 4 bases and J gave up 6 bases, with 18 bases separating them. CDR3 nucleotides: TGTGCCACCAGTGACAACAGGGACCCTGCAACAAACATTCAGTACTTC. Translating it yields CATSDNRDPATNIQYF.

The rearrangement uses TRBV19 and TRBJ2-7; 7 positions match TRBD2. The junction had 11 bases not matched to a gene; V was cut back by 2 bases and J by 10 bases. Germline CDR1 is LNHDA and CDR2 is SQIVND (reference sequence). The CDR3 loop spans 14 amino acids. CDR3 sequence: CASSITRRGGSQYF. CDR3 sequence (DNA): TGTGCCAGTAGTATAACTCGACGCGGGGGAAGTCAGTACTTC.

The CDR3 loop is CASSVVLGGVGTEAFF. CDR3 bases: TGTGCCAGCAGCGTAGTCCTGGGGGGCGTCGGGACTGAAGCTTTCTTT. The chain recombines TRBV9 with TRBJ1-1, with a possible D match to TRBD1 (6 bases). The germline CDR1 and CDR2 sequences are SGDLS and YYNGEE. V lost 0 bases and J 5 bases, leaving 17 bases between the germline ends. The CDR3 has 16 residues.

The V call is TRBV5-6, the J call TRBJ1-3; D is unclear. Deletions cut 3 bases from V and 0 bases from J, with 16 bases between. Germline CDR1 reads SGHDT; CDR2 reads YYEEEE. The CDR3 is 17 residues long. Written as DNA, the CDR3 is TGTGCCAGCAGCTCGTTGACCACCTTCTTCTCTGGAAACACCATATATTTT. It is translated as CASSSLTTFFSGNTIYF.

The rearrangement joins TRBV5-6 to TRBJ1-5, with 8 bases fitting TRBD1. This CDR3 has 16 amino acids. V shed 4 bases and J 2 bases; nucleotides not matched to a gene: 8. Germline CDR1 is SGHDT and CDR2 is YYEEEE. CDR3 loop: CASSVGTGHGNQPQHF. CDR3 DNA: TGTGCCAGCAGCGTCGGGACAGGCCATGGCAATCAGCCCCAGCATTTT.

This chain joins TRBV7-9 and TRBJ1-1; perhaps TRBD1 as D (5 bases). In germline, CDR1 is SEHNR, CDR2 FQNEAQ (reference sequence). V was clipped by 1 base and J by 8 bases, with 5 bases between them. The CDR3 runs 11 residues. CDR3 protein: CASSLGQEAFF. The CDR3 nucleotides read TGTGCCAGCAGCTTAGGACAGGAAGCTTTCTTT.

The genes are TRBV25-1 and TRBJ2-3; no firm D call. CDR3 length: 15 residues. Trimming removed 1 base from V and 2 bases from J, with 10 bases in between. Germline-derived CDR1 and CDR2 are MGHDK and SYGVNS. CDR3 DNA sequence: TGTGCCAGCAGTGAATCGAAGGGCTCCACAGATACGCAGTATTTT. Translated, it gives CASSESKGSTDTQYF.

This chain's CDR3 is CASSSGLAPFQETQYF. The CDR3 nucleotides are TGTGCCAGTAGTTCCGGACTAGCGCCTTTTCAAGAGACCCAGTACTTC. The chain carries TRBV19 and TRBJ2-5, with TRBD2 identical over 9 bases. CDR3 size: 16 residues. V lost 5 bases and J lost 2; bases outside the gene matches: 9. The germline gives CDR1 LNHDA, CDR2 SQIVND (reference sequence).

The rearrangement uses TRBV20-1 and TRBJ2-2, with TRBD2 identical over 10 bases. CDR3 size: 15 residues. Germline V gene sequence: CDR1 DFQATT, CDR2 SNEGSKA (reference sequence). V was clipped by 3 bases and J by 6 bases; unmatched bases: 7. Written as DNA, the CDR3 is TGCAGTGCTAGTTTAGCGGGAGGAAAGGCCGGGGAGCTGTTTTTT. Amino acids: CSASLAGGKAGELFF.

The rearrangement links TRBV20-1 to TRBJ2-7; 8 nucleotides match TRBD2. After removal of 6 bases from V and 5 bases from J, the junction contained 3 bases not matched to a gene. The CDR3 extends over 11 amino acids. Germline V gives CDR1 DFQATT, CDR2 SNEGSKA (reference sequence). The CDR3 DNA is TGCAGTGCCTACGGGGGGGACGAGCAGTACTTC. Residues: CSAYGGDEQYF.

This clone was seen once. The chain has TRBV19 and TRBJ2-7; 8 bases match TRBD2. CDR3 size: 15 residues. The V segment lost 6 bases and the J segment 0 bases; nucleotides outside the gene matches: 7. Germline-derived CDR1 and CDR2 are LNHDA and SQIVND (reference sequence). The CDR3 reads CASRIASGSSYEQYF. Here the CDR3 DNA reads TGTGCCAGTAGGATCGCAAGCGGGAGCTCCTACGAGCAGTACTTC. Combining the CDR3 with reference TRBV19 and TRBJ2-7 gives the whole variable domain DGGITQSPKYLFRKEGQNVTLSCEQNLNHDAMYWYRQDPGQGLRLIYYSQIVNDFQKGDIAEGYSVSREKKESFPLTVTSAQKNPTAFYLCASRIASGSSYEQYFGPGTRLTVT.

The chain employs TRBV5-1 and TRBJ2-5; TRBD2 agrees at 7 bases. Germline CDR1 reads SGHRS; CDR2 reads YFSETQ. V was pared by 8 bases and J by 2 bases, with 9 bases of the junction left unmatched. CDR3 length: 14 amino acids. CDR3 coding DNA: TGCGCCAGTAAGAGGCTAGCGGTTCAAGAGACCCAGTACTTC. This encodes CASKRLAVQETQYF.

The chain couples TRBV5-6 to TRBJ1-4; 12 positions agree with TRBD1. Germline CDR1 and CDR2: SGHDT and YYEEEE. CDR3 length: 15 residues. V trimming: 2 bases; J trimming: 9 bases; junction bases outside the gene matches: 5. The CDR3 sequence: CASSFPGTGGKKLFF. The CDR3 region has the DNA TGTGCCAGCAGCTTCCCCGGGACAGGGGGCAAAAAACTGTTTTTT.

This chain joins TRBV14 and TRBJ1-4; a possible D gene is TRBD1 (5 bases). With 3 bases removed from V and 10 bases from J, the gap between germline ends came to 21 bases. The germline V gene has CDR1 SGHDN and CDR2 FVKESK. The CDR3 has 16 amino acids. DNA of the CDR3: TGTGCCAGCAGCCATGTTAGCTCCACAGTTGGGGGAAAACTGTTTTTT. It translates to CASSHVSSTVGGKLFF.